This is a list of T cell receptor beta chains from one sample in a study of T cells in Graves' hyperthyroidism and ophthalmopathy. TCRdb re-called the multiplex PCR reads through MiXCR, storing one row per CDR3 protein. The sample lists about 98,000 distinct CDR3 sequences; about 37% were seen once. Sequences were obtained from peripheral blood or thyroid tissue (not recorded which). These receptors were collected from a woman in her 30s with Graves' hyperthyroidism. Both conserved end residues are part of each CDR3. The size entry is marked missing in some rows and otherwise reads once, few, many or a size class.

V: TRBV9; size: few; length: 15; CDR3: CASSLGARSTDTQYF
V: TRBV7-2; size: -; length: 13; CDR3: CASSLASEYEQYF
V: TRBV4-2; size: -; length: 16; CDR3: CASSHVTGGGMNTIYF
V: TRBV28; size: many; length: 12; CDR3: CASSYLGYGYTF
V: TRBV7-9; size: many; length: 14; CDR3: CASSPRQGLNGYTF
V: TRBV28; size: -; length: 12; CDR3: CASSGLRWEQYF
V: TRBV24-1; size: many; length: 14; CDR3: CATSETGAPGPQHF
V: TRBV5-5; size: many; length: 12; CDR3: CASSLAWGEQYF
V: TRBV5-1; size: many; length: 11; CDR3: CASSDHYEQYF
V: TRBV13; size: -; length: 17; CDR3: CASSRAGGEAFLETQYF
V: TRBV20-1; size: many; length: 16; CDR3: CSAPRGTGYSNQPQHF
V: TRBV5-6; size: many; length: 12; CDR3: CASSWESYEQYF
V: TRBV3-1; size: many; length: 13; CDR3: CASSHREAGELFF
V: TRBV28; size: many; length: 14; CDR3: CASTPQGVYYEQYF
V: TRBV13; size: -; length: 17; CDR3: CASSRRGLAGGPYEQYF
V: TRBV28; size: many; length: 14; CDR3: CASSPQGNNEKLFF
V: TRBV6-1; size: -; length: 10; CDR3: CASIGGGYTF
V: TRBV15; size: -; length: 14; CDR3: CATRWTGGDTEAFF
V: TRBV24-1; size: many; length: 16; CDR3: CATSDNAGGVTDTQYF
V: TRBV9; size: -; length: 14; CDR3: CASSAVAHIHGYTF
V: TRBV10-2; size: few; length: 13; CDR3: CASRGRASDTQYF
V: TRBV7-9; size: -; length: 15; CDR3: CASSLPGQGGYEQYF
V: TRBV5-1; size: many; length: 12; CDR3: CASSLRGLEQYF
V: TRBV20-1; size: many; length: 14; CDR3: CSASRLTSTDTQYF
V: TRBV10-3; size: -; length: 15; CDR3: CAISGLRTGIYEQYF
V: TRBV2; size: few; length: 16; CDR3: CASSRPEGGGYNEQFF
V: TRBV5-6; size: many; length: 12; CDR3: CASSLRTWREYF
V: TRBV15; size: -; length: 13; CDR3: CATRGTGQTEAFF
V: TRBV14; size: few; length: 10; CDR3: CASRPSVLSF
V: TRBV4-1; size: -; length: 14; CDR3: CASAFEEHRKTQYF
V: TRBV7-9; size: few; length: 14; CDR3: CASSIAGTRDTQYF
V: TRBV7-6; size: many; length: 14; CDR3: CASSPIRQYYGYTF
V: TRBV14; size: many; length: 17; CDR3: CASSQDRWREAGGELFF
V: TRBV7-9; size: -; length: 15; CDR3: CASSQGVPRSCEQYF
V: TRBV24-1; size: many; length: 15; CDR3: CATSAIGTGHQPQHF
V: TRBV10-2; size: -; length: 15; CDR3: CASSDSLGNYYEQYF
V: TRBV10-3; size: -; length: 17; CDR3: CAISGQAGRGHQETQHF
V: TRBV5-1; size: -; length: 14; CDR3: CASSPRTDGNTIYF
V: TRBV28; size: many; length: 13; CDR3: CASSPGTDYGYTF
V: TRBV20-1; size: -; length: 14; CDR3: CSAAEGTAPYEQYF
V: TRBV7-9; size: few; length: 12; CDR3: CASSLAREGYTF
V: TRBV15; size: many; length: 14; CDR3: CATSRDLPDYEQYF
V: TRBV19; size: many; length: 14; CDR3: CASSMGTGVHEQYF
V: TRBV24-1; size: -; length: 13; CDR3: CATRGTFTGELFF
V: TRBV15; size: many; length: 17; CDR3: CATNPGETDSTNYGYTF
V: TRBV2; size: many; length: 13; CDR3: CASKGTGRQPQHF
V: TRBV7-2; size: few; length: 13; CDR3: CASSPYTGETQYF
V: TRBV27; size: few; length: 14; CDR3: CATGTSVLYYEQYF
V: TRBV10-3; size: -; length: 13; CDR3: CASGDRYQETQHF